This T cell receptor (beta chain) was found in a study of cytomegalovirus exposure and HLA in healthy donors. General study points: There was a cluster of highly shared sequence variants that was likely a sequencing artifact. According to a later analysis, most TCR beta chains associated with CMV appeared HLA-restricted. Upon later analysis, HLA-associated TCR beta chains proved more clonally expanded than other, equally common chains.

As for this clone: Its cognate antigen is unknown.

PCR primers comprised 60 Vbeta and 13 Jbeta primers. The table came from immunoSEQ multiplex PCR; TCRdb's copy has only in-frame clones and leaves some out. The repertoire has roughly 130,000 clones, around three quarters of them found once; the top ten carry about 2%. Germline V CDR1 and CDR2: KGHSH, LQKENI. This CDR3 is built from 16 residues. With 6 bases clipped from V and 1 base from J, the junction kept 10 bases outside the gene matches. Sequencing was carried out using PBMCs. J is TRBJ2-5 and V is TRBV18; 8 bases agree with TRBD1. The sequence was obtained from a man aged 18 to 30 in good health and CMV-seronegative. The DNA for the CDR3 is TGTGCCAGCTCGCGTTGGACAGGGATCGCCCAAGAGACCCAGTACTTC. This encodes CASSRWTGIAQETQYF.